This TCR beta chain was found in a study of T cell responses to AZD1222 COVID-19 vaccine. Study findings and constraints: Spike-specific TCR breadth and depth went up after people got two AZD1222 doses.

A note on this clone: Its antigen is not identified.

V shed 4 bases and J shed 11 bases, with 17 bases lying between them. This CDR3 has 13 amino acids. CDR1 is LGHNA, CDR2 YSLEER, per germline. The method was immunoSEQ multiplex PCR; TCRdb's version includes in-frame clones alone and lacks a portion of them. Among over 150,000 clones listed, 80% to 95% were seen once. The rearrangement joins TRBV4-3 to TRBJ1-1; no clear D gene. The clonotype originates from an adult who received the MenACWY meningococcal vaccine as a control. The sample was peripheral blood, taken 28 days after the second dose of the MenACWY control vaccine. The CDR3 sequence: CASSPDQRQSAFF. The CDR3 nucleotides read TGCGCCAGCAGCCCAGATCAACGACAAAGCGCTTTCTTT.